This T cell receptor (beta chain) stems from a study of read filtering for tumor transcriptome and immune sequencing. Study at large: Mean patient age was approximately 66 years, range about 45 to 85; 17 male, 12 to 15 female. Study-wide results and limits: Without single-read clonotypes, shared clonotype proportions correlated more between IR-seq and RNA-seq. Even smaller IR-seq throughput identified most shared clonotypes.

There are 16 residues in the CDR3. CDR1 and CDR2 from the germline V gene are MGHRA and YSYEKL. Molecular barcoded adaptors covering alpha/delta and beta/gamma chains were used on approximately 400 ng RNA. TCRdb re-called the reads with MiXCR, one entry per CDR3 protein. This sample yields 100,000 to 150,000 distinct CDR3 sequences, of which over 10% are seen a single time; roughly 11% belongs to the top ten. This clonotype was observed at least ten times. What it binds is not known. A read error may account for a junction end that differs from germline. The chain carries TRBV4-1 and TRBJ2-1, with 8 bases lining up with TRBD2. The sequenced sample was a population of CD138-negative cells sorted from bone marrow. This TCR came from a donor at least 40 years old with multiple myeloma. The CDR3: CASSQEPQGTRNEQFF. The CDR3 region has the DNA TGTGCCAGCAGCCAAGAACCGCAGGGGACTAGAAATGAGCAGTTCTTC.